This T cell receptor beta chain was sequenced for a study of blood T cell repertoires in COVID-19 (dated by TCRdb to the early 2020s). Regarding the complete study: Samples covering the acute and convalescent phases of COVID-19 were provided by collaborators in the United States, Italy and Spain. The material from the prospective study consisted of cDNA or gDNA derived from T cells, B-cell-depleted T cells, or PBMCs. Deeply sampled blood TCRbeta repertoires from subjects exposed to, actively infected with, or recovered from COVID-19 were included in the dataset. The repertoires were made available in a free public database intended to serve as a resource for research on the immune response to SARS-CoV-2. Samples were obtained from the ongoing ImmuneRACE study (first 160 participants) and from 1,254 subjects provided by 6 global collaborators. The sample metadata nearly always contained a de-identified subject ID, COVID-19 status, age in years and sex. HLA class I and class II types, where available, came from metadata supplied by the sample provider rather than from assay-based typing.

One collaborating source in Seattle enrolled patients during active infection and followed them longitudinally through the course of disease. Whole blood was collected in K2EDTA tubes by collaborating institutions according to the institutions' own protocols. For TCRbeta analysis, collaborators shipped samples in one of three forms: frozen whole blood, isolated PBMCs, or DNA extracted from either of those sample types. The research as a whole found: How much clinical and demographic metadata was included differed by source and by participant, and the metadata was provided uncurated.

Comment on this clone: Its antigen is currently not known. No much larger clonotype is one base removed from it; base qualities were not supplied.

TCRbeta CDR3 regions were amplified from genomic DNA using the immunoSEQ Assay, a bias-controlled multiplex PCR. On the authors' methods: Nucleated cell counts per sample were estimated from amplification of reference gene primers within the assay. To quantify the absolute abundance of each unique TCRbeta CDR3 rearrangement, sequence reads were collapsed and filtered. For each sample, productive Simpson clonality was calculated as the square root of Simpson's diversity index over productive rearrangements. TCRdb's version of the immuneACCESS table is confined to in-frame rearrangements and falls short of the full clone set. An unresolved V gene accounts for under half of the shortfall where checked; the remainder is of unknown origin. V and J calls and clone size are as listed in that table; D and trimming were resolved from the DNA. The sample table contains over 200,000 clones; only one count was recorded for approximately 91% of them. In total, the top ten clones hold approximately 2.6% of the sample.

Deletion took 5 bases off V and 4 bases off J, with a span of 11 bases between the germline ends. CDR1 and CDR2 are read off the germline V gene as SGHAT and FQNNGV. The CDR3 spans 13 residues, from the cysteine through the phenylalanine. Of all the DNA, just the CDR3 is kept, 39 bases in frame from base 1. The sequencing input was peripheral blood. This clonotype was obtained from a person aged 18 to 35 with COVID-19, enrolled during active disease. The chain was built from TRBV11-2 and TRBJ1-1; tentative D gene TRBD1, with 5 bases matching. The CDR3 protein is CASSPGRGTEAFF. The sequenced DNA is TGTGCCAGCAGCCCGGGGCGGGGCACTGAAGCTTTCTTT.